The 21 T cell receptor beta chains below all came from one sample that was sequenced in a study of cytotoxic CD8 clonotypes in ibrutinib-treated CLL. Libraries were prepared by immunoSEQ multiplex PCR; TCRdb keeps only in-frame clonotypes and omits some of them. This sample has 100,000 to 150,000 clones; 70% to 90% occur once, and the top ten carry around 2.1%. The sample in question was PBMCs, obtained after 24 months of ibrutinib treatment. Receptor source: a human donor with chronic lymphocytic leukemia.

V is TRBV7-2 and J is TRBJ2-7; D uncertain. Trimming took 1 base from V and 3 from J, leaving 10 bases between them. This CDR3 is 14 amino acids long. Looked up from germline, CDR1 is SGHTA and CDR2 is FQGNSA. CDR3 loop: CASSLVPGSYEQYF. For the CDR3, the DNA is TGTGCCAGCAGCTTAGTACCCGGAAGCTACGAGCAGTACTTC.

This sequence joins TRBV10-3 and TRBJ1-1; 7 bases line up with TRBD1. V trimming: 5 bases; J trimming: 11 bases; junction bases outside the gene matches: 17. CDR3 length: 15 residues. Germline V gene lookup returns CDR1 ENHRY and CDR2 SYGVKD. The CDR3 spells CAISKAPTGDVMAFF. DNA of the CDR3: TGTGCCATCAGTAAAGCGCCCACAGGGGATGTTATGGCTTTCTTT.

V gene TRBV9 combines with J gene TRBJ2-1; maybe TRBD1 (6 bases). The CDR3 is made up of 15 amino acids. Germline CDR1 reads SGDLS; CDR2 reads YYNGEE. V was clipped by 3 bases and J by 7 bases, with 17 bases between them. The DNA for the CDR3 is TGTGCCAGCAGCGCCGGGACATGGGCCGGAAATGAGCAGTTCTTC. Translation gives CASSAGTWAGNEQFF.

J is TRBJ2-1 and V is TRBV28, with 12 nucleotides matching TRBD2. Germline V CDR1 and CDR2: MDHEN, SYDVKM. V dropped 3 bases and J dropped 5; count of bases not matched to a gene: 2. The CDR3 spans 15 residues. DNA for the CDR3: TGTGCCAGCAGTTTGACTAGCGGGGGTAACAATGAGCAGTTCTTC. It is translated as CASSLTSGGNNEQFF. The complete variable domain, with remaining parts taken from reference TRBV28 and TRBJ2-1, reads DVKVTQSSRYLVKRTGEKVFLECVQDMDHENMFWYRQDPGLGLRLIYFSYDVKMKEKGDIPEGYSVSREKKERFSLILESASTNQTSMYLCASSLTSGGNNEQFFGPGTRLTVL.

The chain has TRBV7-2 and TRBJ2-7; D is possibly TRBD1 (6 bases). Germline assignment: CDR1 SGHTA and CDR2 FQGNSA. The V gene lost 5 bases and the J gene lost 5 bases, with 16 bases spanning the gap. This CDR3 has 14 residues. In nucleotides, the CDR3 is TGTGCCAGCAGCCTTACAGGGAAAGTCAACGAGCAGTACTTC. This codes for CASSLTGKVNEQYF.

The genes are TRBV5-1 and TRBJ1-1; 10 bases agree with TRBD1. The V gene's germline CDR1 is SGHRS and CDR2 YFSETQ. The CDR3 is 16 amino acids. Unmatched junction bases numbered 6, after V lost 3 bases and J lost 1 base. The CDR3 coding sequence is TGCGCCAGCAGCTCCCGGACAGGGGGGAAGAACACTGAAGCTTTCTTT. Translation: CASSSRTGGKNTEAFF.

V gene TRBV28 combines with J gene TRBJ2-7, with 14 bases that match TRBD2. CDR3 length: 16 amino acids. V shed 2 bases and J 2 bases; nucleotides not matched to a gene: 2. Germline V CDR1 and CDR2: MDHEN, SYDVKM. In nucleotides, the CDR3 is TGTGCCAGCAGTTTACCGGGACTAGCGGGAGCCTACGAGCAGTACTTC. Translation gives CASSLPGLAGAYEQYF.

V and J are TRBV6-5 and TRBJ2-1; 8 positions agree with TRBD1. The length of the CDR3 is 14 residues. Germline V gene lookup returns CDR1 MNHEY and CDR2 SVGAGI. Losses at the gene ends were 6 bases for V and 2 bases for J; bases not matched to a gene: 3. CDR3 residues: CASRADRAYNEQFF. In DNA, the CDR3 is TGTGCCAGCAGGGCGGACAGGGCCTACAATGAGCAGTTCTTC.

The chain combines TRBV14 with TRBJ2-1; a possible D gene is TRBD2 (6 bases). The CDR3 is 15 residues long. The germline V gene encodes CDR1 SGHDN and CDR2 FVKESK. V was clipped by 1 base and J by 8 bases, with 15 bases between them. This CDR3 is CASSQVGLNSDEQFF. DNA of the CDR3: TGTGCCAGCAGCCAAGTGGGACTGAACTCCGATGAGCAGTTCTTC.

The rearrangement joins TRBV19 to TRBJ1-1; D is ambiguous. Between the trimmed V and J ends, which lost 5 bases and 1 base, there was a span of 17 bases. This CDR3 is built from 16 residues. Germline-derived CDR1 and CDR2 are LNHDA and SQIVND (reference sequence). This CDR3 reads CASSPLRTGKNTEAFF. The DNA for the CDR3 is TGTGCCAGTAGTCCTCTCCGGACGGGGAAGAACACTGAAGCTTTCTTT.

The gene calls are TRBV7-2 and TRBJ2-2, with 10 bases that match TRBD1. The length of the CDR3 is 17 residues. The germline V gene has CDR1 SGHTA and CDR2 FQGNSA. Trimming cost V 3 bases and J 6 bases; bases outside gene matches: 10. The CDR3 DNA sequence: TGTGCCAGCAGCTTTCTCCGCCGGACAGGGGGATCCGGGGAGCTGTTTTTT. It codes for CASSFLRRTGGSGELFF.

The gene calls are TRBV28 and TRBJ1-2, with 8 positions matching TRBD1. Germline V lookup: CDR1 MDHEN, CDR2 SYDVKM. The CDR3 consists of 15 residues. The V gene end was trimmed by 2 bases and the J gene end by 0 bases; junction bases not matched to a gene: 2. The CDR3 sequence is CASSLGTGTNYGYTF. The CDR3 nucleotides read TGTGCCAGCAGTTTAGGGACAGGTACTAACTATGGCTACACCTTC.

The chain links TRBV7-8 to TRBJ1-4; D possibly corresponds to TRBD1 (5 bases). CDR1 is SGHVS, CDR2 FQNEAQ, per germline. V was trimmed by 3 bases and J by 11 bases, leaving 13 bases between them. There are 13 residues in the CDR3. This CDR3 reads CASSLYGADKLFF. The DNA of the CDR3 is TGTGCCAGCAGCTTGTACGGGGCCGATAAACTGTTTTTT.

This chain joins TRBV28 and TRBJ1-1, with TRBD1 identical over 11 bases. CDR1 MDHEN and CDR2 SYDVKM come from the germline V gene. This CDR3 contains 15 residues. After removal of 5 bases from V and 6 bases from J, the junction contained 8 bases not matched to a gene. The CDR3 reads CASSGGDRGSAEAFF. DNA for the CDR3: TGTGCCAGCAGTGGGGGGGACAGGGGGAGCGCTGAAGCTTTCTTT.

This sequence joins TRBV5-4 and TRBJ1-1; D uncertain. Trimming removed 1 base at V and 2 bases at J, with 6 bases between. Germline CDR1 reads SGHNT; CDR2 reads YYREEE (reference sequence). This CDR3 has 13 amino acids. CDR3 protein: CASSLYTNTEAFF. The DNA of the CDR3 is TGTGCCAGCAGCTTGTATACTAACACTGAAGCTTTCTTT.

J is TRBJ2-5 and V is TRBV28; TRBD2 matches at 13 bases. The V and J ends lost 1 base and 5 bases, in that order; junction bases with no gene match: 4. The V gene's germline CDR1 is MDHEN and CDR2 SYDVKM. The CDR3 has 16 residues. The CDR3 loop reads CASSLYRTSGGETQYF. CDR3 DNA sequence: TGTGCCAGCAGTTTATACCGGACTAGCGGGGGTGAGACCCAGTACTTC.

The V gene is TRBV30, the J gene TRBJ1-6, with 7 bases identical to TRBD1. The V segment lost 8 bases and the J segment 6 bases; nucleotides outside the gene matches: 7. The CDR3 loop spans 13 amino acids. The germline gives CDR1 GTSNPN, CDR2 SVGIG (reference sequence). CDR3 bases: TGTGCCCGGGAGACAGGGATTAATTCACCCCTCCACTTT. Protein sequence: CARETGINSPLHF. The full variable domain, its missing parts supplied by reference TRBV30 and TRBJ1-6, is SQTIHQWPATLVQPVGSPLSLECTVEGTSNPNLYWYRQAAGRGLQLLFYSVGIGQISSEVPQNLSASRPQDRQFILSSKKLLLSDSGFYLCARETGINSPLHFGNGTRLTVT.

The chain combines TRBV4-2 with TRBJ2-1; D gene uncertain. In germline, CDR1 is LGHNA, CDR2 YNFKEQ. The CDR3 totals 13 residues. The V gene lost 4 bases and the J gene lost 5 bases, with 9 bases spanning the gap. In DNA form, the CDR3 reads TGTGCCAGCAGCCCGAGTCGGGACAATGAGCAGTTCTTC. Protein sequence: CASSPSRDNEQFF.

J is TRBJ2-7 and V is TRBV28; D is perhaps TRBD1 (6 bases). Germline values: CDR1 MDHEN, CDR2 SYDVKM. This CDR3 region has 11 residues. Trimming left V 5 bases short and J 13 bases short, with 15 bases between. The CDR3 DNA reads as TGTGCCAGCAGTCCACAGGGAACCCCCTACTTC. Its translation: CASSPQGTPYF.

This rearrangement joins TRBV28 to TRBJ1-1; 8 bases align to TRBD1. Germline-derived CDR1 and CDR2 are MDHEN and SYDVKM. This CDR3 contains 17 residues. The J segment lost 0 bases and the V segment lost 3 bases, leaving 9 bases of the junction unmatched. CDR3 DNA: TGTGCCAGCAGTTTCAGGACAGGGCTTTATATGAACACTGAAGCTTTCTTT. This sequence encodes CASSFRTGLYMNTEAFF.

V gene TRBV27 combines with J gene TRBJ2-7, with 10 bases identical to TRBD2. CDR1 and CDR2 (germline): MNHEY, SMNVEV (reference sequence). After removal of 0 bases from V and 7 bases from J, the junction contained 6 bases not matched to a gene. This CDR3 is built from 15 residues. CDR3 loop: CASSLSSSGSGEQYF. The CDR3 nucleotides are TGTGCCAGCAGTTTATCGTCTAGCGGGAGCGGTGAGCAGTACTTC.